A selection of T cell receptor beta chains follows, all from one sample in a study of CD8+CD57+ T cells in acquired aplastic anemia. One entry per CDR3 protein results from TCRdb running MiXCR on the reads. The sample yields tens of thousands of distinct CDR3 sequences, around half seen once. Sequenced input: sorted CD4+, CD8+, or CD8+CD57+ T cells (not recorded which) from PBMCs. Receptors originate from a human donor in good health, serving as a control. Each CDR3 is given with its conserved first and last residue. D genes are given only for firm matches. Rows give clone size only sometimes, using once, few, many, or a class for an expanded clone.

D	length	J	V	size	DNA	CDR3
NA	14	TRBJ1-2	TRBV19	many	TGTGCCAGTACCCCCGGGAGGGGGGCGTATGGCTACACCTTC	CASTPGRGAYGYTF
TRBD1	12	TRBJ1-3	TRBV9	NA	TGTGCCAGCAGCGTAGAGGGGCGGGACAGGCTCTTT	CASSVEGRDRLF
TRBD2	19	TRBJ2-6	TRBV7-9	many	TGTGCCACAGTGACCGACAGACTAGCGGGGAACTCTGGGGCCAACGTCCTGACTTTC	CATVTDRLAGNSGANVLTF
NA	13	TRBJ2-1	TRBV7-4	NA	TGTGCCAGCAGCTCCCGACCCCCCAATGAGCAGTTCTTC	CASSSRPPNEQFF
NA	11	TRBJ2-7	TRBV25-1	few	TGTGCCATCAGTGGGGGGTACGAGCAGTACTTC	CAISGGYEQYF
TRBD1	15	TRBJ2-7	TRBV20-1	NA	TGCAGTGCACAACCCCCCAGGGACAGGGAGTTCGAGCAGTACTTC	CSAQPPRDREFEQYF
TRBD2	17	TRBJ2-4	TRBV20-1	NA	TGCAGTGTTCTTAAACGGACTAGCGGAGCGAGTTTAAACATTCAGTACTTC	CSVLKRTSGASLNIQYF
NA	17	TRBJ2-2	TRBV24-1	NA	TGTGCCACCAGTGATTTTGGGGGGGCTTCGAACACCGGGGAGCTGTTTTTT	CATSDFGGASNTGELFF
TRBD1	14	TRBJ1-1	TRBV6-4	NA	TGTGCCAGCAGGGATACGGACAGGGCAAAGGAAGCTTTCTTT	CASRDTDRAKEAFF
NA	19	TRBJ1-1	TRBV12-3/TRBV12-4	many	TGTGCCAGCAGTTCGACCAGGGAGGGTGTCTTTAGTGTTTTCACTGAAGCTTTCTTT	CASSSTREGVFSVFTEAFF
NA	13	TRBJ1-1	TRBV29-1	NA	TGCAGCGTTCGGACGGATAGTTTGACTGAAGCTTTCTTT	CSVRTDSLTEAFF
TRBD1	14	TRBJ2-7	TRBV15	NA	TGTGCCACCAGCAGCGACAGGGACAGGTACGAGCAGTACTTC	CATSSDRDRYEQYF
TRBD1	12	TRBJ2-1	TRBV20-1	many	TGCAGTGCCAGCGAACAGGGGTATGAGCAGTTCTTC	CSASEQGYEQFF
NA	15	TRBJ1-4	TRBV5-8	many	TGTGCCAGCAGCAAACGGGGTAGGGGAGGCGAAAAACTGTTTTTT	CASSKRGRGGEKLFF
TRBD1	14	TRBJ1-2	TRBV2	NA	TGCGCCAGTCGGGGACAGGAGTCGAACTATGGCTACACCTTC	CASRGQESNYGYTF
TRBD1	12	TRBJ1-1	TRBV12-3/TRBV12-4	once	TGTGCCGGCAGTCCAGGGGGAACTGAAGCTTACTTT	CAGSPGGTEAYF
NA	14	TRBJ2-7	TRBV9	many	TGTGCCAGCAGCTCACAGACCAGACCCTACGAGCAGTACTTC	CASSSQTRPYEQYF
NA	14	TRBJ1-6	TRBV7-9	medium-sized	TGTGCCAGCAGCCCTTCGGCCCGGGGCTCACCCCTCCACTTT	CASSPSARGSPLHF
TRBD1	13	TRBJ1-1	TRBV24-1	many	TGTGCCACCAGGGGGACAGGGAACACTGAAGCTTTCTTT	CATRGTGNTEAFF
TRBD1	14	TRBJ1-6	TRBV20-1	NA	TGCAGTGCTGCCGGGACAGCCGATAATTCACCCCTCCACTTT	CSAAGTADNSPLHF
TRBD2	15	TRBJ2-1	TRBV4-2	many	TGTGCCAGCAGCCCAACGGGAGGGCCATACAATGAGCAGTTCTTC	CASSPTGGPYNEQFF
NA	13	TRBJ2-5	TRBV6-5	many	TGTGCCAGCAGTTACTCAAGGAGGGAGACCCAGTACTTC	CASSYSRRETQYF
TRBD2	15	TRBJ2-7	TRBV6-1	NA	TGTGCCAGCAGTGAAGTTCCGGGGGGCTCCTACGAGCAGTACTTC	CASSEVPGGSYEQYF